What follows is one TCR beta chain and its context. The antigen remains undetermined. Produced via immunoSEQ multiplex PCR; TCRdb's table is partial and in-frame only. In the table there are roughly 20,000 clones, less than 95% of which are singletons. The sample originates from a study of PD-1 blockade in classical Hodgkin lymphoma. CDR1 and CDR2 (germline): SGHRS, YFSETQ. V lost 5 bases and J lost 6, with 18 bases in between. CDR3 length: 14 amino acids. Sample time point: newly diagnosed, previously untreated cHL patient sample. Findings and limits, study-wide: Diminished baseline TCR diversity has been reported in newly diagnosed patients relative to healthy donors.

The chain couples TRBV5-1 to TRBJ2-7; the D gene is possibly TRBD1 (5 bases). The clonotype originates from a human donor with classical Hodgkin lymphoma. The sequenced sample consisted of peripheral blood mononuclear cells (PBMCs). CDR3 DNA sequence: TGCGCCAGCAGTCTTGGGCCAGGGCCATTCGAGCAGTACTTC. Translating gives CASSLGPGPFEQYF.